This record looks at one T cell receptor beta chain sequence and its context. The antigen remains unidentified. This record comes from a study of radiotherapy plus CTLA-4 blockade in lung cancer. Study information: Of all patients, more than 15% responded objectively and about 30% showed disease control. Broader study findings: Expansion of tumor-derived TCR clones was observed in blood after radiotherapy plus ipilimumab. The authors reported that early blood T cell clone dynamics, with interferon-beta, best predicted response.

With 2 bases clipped from V and 1 base from J, the junction kept 1 base outside the gene matches. The CDR3 covers 14 residues. The germline V gene has CDR1 WNHNN and CDR2 SYGVQD (reference sequence). Sequencing used immunoSEQ multiplex PCR; TCRdb keeps in-frame clones, though not all of them. This sample has about 51,000 clones, with more than 75% found just once. Chemo-refractory metastatic non-small-cell lung cancer patients were treated with focal radiation plus CTLA-4 blockade with ipilimumab. The J gene is TRBJ1-1, the V gene TRBV10-1; 7 bases fit TRBD1. Sample: peripheral blood, taken from a patient treated with radiotherapy plus ipilimumab. This sequence originates from a human donor with non-small cell lung cancer who had a complete response to radiotherapy plus ipilimumab. This CDR3 is CASSEGTENTEAFF. The DNA for the CDR3 is TGCGCCAGCAGTGAGGGGACAGAGAACACTGAAGCTTTCTTT.